This section outlines one T cell receptor beta chain sequence together with its context. CDR1 and CDR2 from the germline V gene are LNHDA and SQIVND (reference sequence). The CDR3 contains 15 residues. Unmatched junction bases numbered 9, after V lost 4 bases and J lost 4 bases. Clones were sequenced by immunoSEQ multiplex PCR, and TCRdb holds only the in-frame ones, with some missing. The sample carries 200,000 to 250,000 clones, 75% to 85% recorded once. While infection was still active, Seattle patients were enrolled and then followed longitudinally. This sample is drawn from a study of blood T cell repertoires in COVID-19.

The gene calls are TRBV19 and TRBJ1-2; 7 positions match TRBD1. Sequences were obtained from peripheral blood. This sequence originates from a woman in her seventies with COVID-19, enrolled during active disease. In DNA form, the CDR3 reads TGTGCCAGTAGTAGCCCCCGGGACAGTCTCTATGGCTACACCTTC. It specifies CASSSPRDSLYGYTF.